The present TCR beta chain was sequenced within a study of control samples from healthy donors and cancer patients. Germline assignment: CDR1 MNHNS and CDR2 SASEGT. The CDR3 has 16 residues. The V segment lost 2 bases and the J segment 2 bases; nucleotides outside the gene matches: 8. Sequenced by immunoSEQ multiplex PCR; TCRdb stores in-frame clones only, minus some. The table records more than 150,000 clones, roughly nine tenths of them present only once. This sequence joins TRBV6-1 and TRBJ2-7, with 8 bases lining up with TRBD1. The sequenced sample consisted of blood. This receptor was obtained from a woman aged 25 to 39 in good health. The CDR3 DNA reads as TGTGCCAGCAGTGAATTGGGACAGGCAAATCCCTACGAGCAGTACTTC. It codes for CASSELGQANPYEQYF.